What follows describes a single T cell receptor (beta chain). The entry originates in a study of technical replicates of blood from a few donors. The CDR3 length is 17 residues. Trimming pared 5 bases from V and 0 bases from J, leaving 18 bases between. Germline CDR1 is MDHEN and CDR2 is SYDVKM. Sequencing was performed with immunoSEQ multiplex PCR; in TCRdb, only in-frame clones are kept and a portion is missing. This sample yields roughly 14,000 clones, of which around 80% are seen a single time; 12% belongs to the top ten. This TCR was recovered from a human donor in good health. Source material: PBMCs. The chain couples TRBV28 to TRBJ2-3; D may be TRBD2 (6 bases). CDR3 bases: TGTGCCAGCAGTCGGTGGAGGGAGCGGGCCAGCACAGATACGCAGTATTTT. It encodes CASSRWRERASTDTQYF.